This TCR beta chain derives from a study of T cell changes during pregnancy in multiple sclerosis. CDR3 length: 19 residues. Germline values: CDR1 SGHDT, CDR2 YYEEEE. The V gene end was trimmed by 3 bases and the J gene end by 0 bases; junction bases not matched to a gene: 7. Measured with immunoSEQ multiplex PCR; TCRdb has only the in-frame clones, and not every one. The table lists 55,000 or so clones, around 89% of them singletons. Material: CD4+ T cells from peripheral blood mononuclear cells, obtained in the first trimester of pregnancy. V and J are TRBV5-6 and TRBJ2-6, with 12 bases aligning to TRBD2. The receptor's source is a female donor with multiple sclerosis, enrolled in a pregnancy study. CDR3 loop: CASSWGGLAGLSGANVLTF. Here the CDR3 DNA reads TGTGCCAGCAGCTGGGGAGGACTAGCGGGACTCTCTGGGGCCAACGTCCTGACTTTC.